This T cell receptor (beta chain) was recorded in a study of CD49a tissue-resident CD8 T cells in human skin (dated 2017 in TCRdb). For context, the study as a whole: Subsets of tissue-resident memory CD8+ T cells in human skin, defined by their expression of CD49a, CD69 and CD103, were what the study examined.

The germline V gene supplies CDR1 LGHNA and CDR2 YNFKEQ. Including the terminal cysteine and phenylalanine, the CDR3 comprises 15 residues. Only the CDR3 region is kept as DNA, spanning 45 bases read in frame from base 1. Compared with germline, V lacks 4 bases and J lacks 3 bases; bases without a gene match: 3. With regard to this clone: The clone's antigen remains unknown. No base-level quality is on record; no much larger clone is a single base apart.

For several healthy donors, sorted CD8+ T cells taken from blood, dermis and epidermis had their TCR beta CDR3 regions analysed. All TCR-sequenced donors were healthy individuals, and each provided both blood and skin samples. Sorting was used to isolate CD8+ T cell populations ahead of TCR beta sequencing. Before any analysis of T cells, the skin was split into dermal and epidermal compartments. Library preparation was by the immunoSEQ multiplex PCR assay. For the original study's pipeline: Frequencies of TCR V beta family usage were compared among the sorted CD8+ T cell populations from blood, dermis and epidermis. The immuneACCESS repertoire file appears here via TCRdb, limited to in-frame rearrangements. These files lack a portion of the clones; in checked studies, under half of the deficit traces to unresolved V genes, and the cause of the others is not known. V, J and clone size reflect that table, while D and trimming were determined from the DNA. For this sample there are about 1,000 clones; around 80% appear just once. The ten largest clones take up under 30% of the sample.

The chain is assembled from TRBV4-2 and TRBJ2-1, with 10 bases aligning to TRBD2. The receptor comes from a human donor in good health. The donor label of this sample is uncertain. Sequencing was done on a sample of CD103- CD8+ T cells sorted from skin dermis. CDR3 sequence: CASSLLAGNYNEQFF. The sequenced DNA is TGTGCCAGCAGCCTACTAGCGGGAAACTACAATGAGCAGTTCTTC.